These 6 T cell receptor beta chains were sequenced from one sample in a study of CD8 T cells in Susac syndrome. Reverse transcription of roughly 0.45 to 1 ug RNA was carried out with random hexamers. TCRdb processed the immunoSEQ multiplex PCR reads anew with MiXCR; each CDR3 protein has one entry. The sample yields around 80,000 distinct CDR3 sequences, roughly 94% seen once. The sequencing sample was made of CD8+ T cells from PBMCs. These receptors originate from a human donor with Susac syndrome.

The V gene is TRBV20-1, the J gene TRBJ1-5; no firm D call. The length of the CDR3 is 14 residues. V gave up 3 bases and J gave up 0 bases, with 9 bases separating them. Germline lookup yields CDR1 DFQATT and CDR2 SNEGSKA (reference sequence). The DNA for the CDR3 is TGCAGTGCTAGTCCCGACTATAGCAATCAGCCCCAGCATTTT. Protein: CSASPDYSNQPQHF.

This chain joins TRBV2 and TRBJ2-7; no firm D call. The V gene's germline CDR1 is SNHLY and CDR2 FYNNEI. The CDR3 is made up of 11 amino acids. Trimming removed 10 bases from V and 7 bases from J, with 14 bases in between. CDR3 nucleotides: TGTGCCACCCGGCGTCGGGTTGAGCAGTACTTC. Translated, it gives CATRRRVEQYF.

This chain links TRBV18 with TRBJ2-7; D is uncertain. This CDR3 contains 13 residues. Germline V gene data show CDR1 as KGHSH and CDR2 as LQKENI. The V end was cut by 2 bases, the J end by 3 bases, with 8 bases between. The CDR3 nucleotides are TGTGCCAGCTCACCATCCCCGTACTACGAGCAGTACTTC. Translating it yields CASSPSPYYEQYF.

V and J are TRBV2 and TRBJ1-2, with D hard to call. V lost 7 bases and J lost 0, with 9 bases in between. Germline values: CDR1 SNHLY, CDR2 FYNNEI. The CDR3 loop spans 13 amino acids. CDR3: CASMGRANYGYTF. In nucleotides, the CDR3 is TGTGCCAGCATGGGCAGAGCTAACTATGGCTACACCTTC.

The chain recombines TRBV27 with TRBJ2-1; D not certain. The CDR3 spans 13 residues. Germline CDR1 is MNHEY and CDR2 is SMNVEV (reference sequence). V was cut by 5 bases and J by 0 bases, with 5 bases left in between. The CDR3 DNA is TGTGCCAGCAGTCCCCCCTCCTACAATGAGCAGTTCTTC. Its protein is CASSPPSYNEQFF.

This chain links TRBV7-9 with TRBJ2-7, with D maybe TRBD2 (6 bases). The CDR3 covers 14 residues. Looked up from germline, CDR1 is SEHNR and CDR2 is FQNEAQ (reference sequence). V lost 5 bases and J 2 bases, leaving 13 bases between the germline ends. This CDR3 is CASSLSGNPYEQYF. CDR3 bases: TGTGCCAGCAGCCTTAGCGGAAATCCCTACGAGCAGTACTTC. Based on the CDR3 plus reference TRBV7-9 and TRBJ2-7, the full variable domain is DTGVSQNPRHKITKRGQNVTFRCDPISEHNRLYWYRQTLGQGPEFLTYFQNEAQLEKSRLLSDRFSAERPKGSFSTLEIQRTEQGDSAMYLCASSLSGNPYEQYFGPGTRLTVT.